This is a list of T cell receptor beta chains from one sample in a study of patients and donors after allogeneic stem cell transplantation. TCRdb passed the RT-PCR reads through MiXCR, listing each CDR3 protein once. The table includes about a million distinct CDR3 sequences, more than 15% detected once. Sequencing was performed on blood, either unsorted or a sorted T cell fraction (not recorded which). The source is a human donor who was either an allogeneic HSCT recipient or a stem cell or donor lymphocyte infusion donor (not recorded which). It is not recorded whose cells these are; they may come from a transplant donor. Each CDR3 is given with its conserved first and last residue. D genes are given only for firm matches. Some rows have no size entry. The others give once, few or many, or a class for an expanded clone.

size: .
D: .
V: TRBV27
J: TRBJ2-3
CDR3: CASTPGDPSTDTQYF
DNA: TGTGCCAGCACCCCGGGGGACCCAAGCACAGATACGCAGTATTTT

size: .
D: .
V: TRBV2
J: TRBJ2-1
CDR3: CASRERGAEGWNEQFF
DNA: TGTGCCAGCAGAGAAAGAGGGGCGGAGGGCTGGAATGAGCAGTTCTTC

size: few
D: .
V: TRBV4-3
J: TRBJ1-1
CDR3: CASSQTMGVEAFF
DNA: TGCGCCAGCAGCCAGACTATGGGGGTTGAAGCTTTCTTT

size: .
D: TRBD2
V: TRBV6-1
J: TRBJ2-1
CDR3: CASSTTSGSNYNEQFF
DNA: TGTGCCAGCAGCACTACTAGCGGGAGCAACTACAATGAGCAGTTCTTC

size: few
D: .
V: TRBV5-1
J: TRBJ2-3
CDR3: CASRATSTDTQYF
DNA: TGCGCCAGCAGGGCCACAAGCACAGATACGCAGTATTTT

size: .
D: TRBD2
V: TRBV20-1
J: TRBJ2-3
CDR3: CSAPQGLGADTQYF
DNA: TGCAGTGCTCCCCAAGGACTAGGGGCAGATACGCAGTATTTT

size: .
D: .
V: TRBV6-5
J: TRBJ1-2
CDR3: CASSYSTTEYGYTF
DNA: TGTGCCAGCAGTTACTCGACGACAGAATATGGCTACACCTTC

size: few
D: TRBD2
V: TRBV4-1
J: TRBJ2-7
CDR3: CASSPFPGTSGASEQYF
DNA: TGCGCCAGCAGCCCATTCCCCGGGACTAGCGGGGCCTCCGAGCAGTACTTC

size: few
D: TRBD1
V: TRBV6-5
J: TRBJ2-1
CDR3: CASSYSDRSYNEQFF
DNA: TGTGCCAGCAGTTACTCGGACAGGTCCTACAATGAGCAGTTCTTC

size: few
D: TRBD1
V: TRBV5-1
J: TRBJ2-7
CDR3: CASSQKGQGASYEQYF
DNA: TGCGCCAGCAGCCAAAAGGGACAGGGAGCCTCCTACGAGCAGTACTTC

size: .
D: TRBD1
V: TRBV6-1
J: TRBJ2-6
CDR3: CASSTGDRGAHVLTF
DNA: TGTGCCAGCAGTACGGGGGACAGGGGGGCTCACGTCCTGACTTTC

size: few
D: TRBD1
V: TRBV6-1
J: TRBJ2-7
CDR3: CASSTEQGPINEQYF
DNA: TGTGCCAGCAGTACCGAACAGGGGCCTATTAACGAGCAGTACTTC

size: few
D: .
V: TRBV5-6
J: TRBJ2-6
CDR3: CASSPGRTGANVLTF
DNA: TGTGCCAGCAGCCCCGGGAGAACTGGGGCCAACGTCCTGACTTTC

size: once
D: TRBD1
V: TRBV7-2
J: TRBJ1-2
CDR3: CASSLVGQGYYGYTF
DNA: TGTGCCAGCAGCTTAGTCGGACAGGGCTACTATGGCTACACCTTC